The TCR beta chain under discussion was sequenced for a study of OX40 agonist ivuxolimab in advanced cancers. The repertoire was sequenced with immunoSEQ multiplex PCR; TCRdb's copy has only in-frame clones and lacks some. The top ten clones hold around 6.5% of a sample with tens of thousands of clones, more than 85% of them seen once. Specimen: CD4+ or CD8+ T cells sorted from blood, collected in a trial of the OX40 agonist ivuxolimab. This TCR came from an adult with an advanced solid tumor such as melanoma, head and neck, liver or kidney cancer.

The DNA for the CDR3 is TGTGCCAGCAGTTATGGGACTAGCGGGAGGGCCGGGGAGCTGTTTTTT. Protein sequence: CASSYGTSGRAGELFF. The V and J genes are TRBV6-5 and TRBJ2-2; 16 nucleotides line up with TRBD2. With V trimmed by 3 bases and J by 6 bases, 1 base remained unmatched. This CDR3 has 16 amino acids. Germline V gene sequence: CDR1 MNHEY, CDR2 SVGAGI.